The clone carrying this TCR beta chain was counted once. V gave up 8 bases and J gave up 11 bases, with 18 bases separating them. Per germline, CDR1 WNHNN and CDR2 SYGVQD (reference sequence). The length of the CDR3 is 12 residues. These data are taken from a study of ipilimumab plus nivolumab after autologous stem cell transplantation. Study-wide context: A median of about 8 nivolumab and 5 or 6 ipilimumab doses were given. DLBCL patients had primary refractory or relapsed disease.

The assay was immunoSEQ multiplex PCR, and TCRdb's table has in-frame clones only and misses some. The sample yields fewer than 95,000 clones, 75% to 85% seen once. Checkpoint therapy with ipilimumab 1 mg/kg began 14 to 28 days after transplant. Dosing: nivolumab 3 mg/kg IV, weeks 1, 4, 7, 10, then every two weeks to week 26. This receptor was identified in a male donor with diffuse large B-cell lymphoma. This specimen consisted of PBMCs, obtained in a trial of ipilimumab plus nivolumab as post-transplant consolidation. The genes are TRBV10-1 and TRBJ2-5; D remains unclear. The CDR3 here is CASGFKAGEQYF. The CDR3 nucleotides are TGCGCCAGCGGGTTCAAGGCTGGAGAGCAGTACTTC.